These 25 T cell receptor beta chains were all obtained from the same sample, sequenced in a study of post-analysis software for immune sequencing data. Overall study findings and caveats: Patients had higher frequencies than controls of four to six TRBV segments, including TRBV5-6, TRBV5-1 and TRBV20-1.

Incorporated into the TCR beta cDNA libraries were unique molecular identifiers, which served to reduce PCR and sequencing biases. Using its own MiXCR run on the PCR reads, TCRdb lists one record per CDR3 protein. The sample lists 350,000 to 500,000 distinct CDR3 sequences, 30% to 45% seen once, with 7.6% in the top ten. Their target antigens are unknown. Sequencing was carried out using blood. Receptor source: a girl aged 2 to 10 with multiple sclerosis.

The chain joins TRBV20-1 to TRBJ2-1; 14 nucleotides agree with TRBD2. The J segment lost 9 bases and the V segment lost 3 bases, leaving 13 bases of the junction unmatched. The CDR3 covers 17 residues. The germline V gene has CDR1 DFQATT and CDR2 SNEGSKA (reference sequence). CDR3: CSASDPPTSGGAVEQFF. Here the CDR3 DNA reads TGCAGTGCTAGTGACCCCCCGACTAGCGGGGGGGCAGTTGAGCAGTTCTTC.

The sample holds a few counts of this clonotype. This chain uses TRBV6-5 with TRBJ2-1; TRBD1 aligns across 8 bases. V shed 4 bases and J 7 bases; nucleotides not matched to a gene: 6. The CDR3 runs 14 residues. Germline CDR1 is MNHEY and CDR2 is SVGAGI. The chain's CDR3 is CASSSNRDRNEQFF. The CDR3 region has the DNA TGTGCCAGCAGTTCAAACCGGGACAGGAATGAGCAGTTCTTC.

This clonotype was counted between two and nine times. The chain recombines TRBV10-3 with TRBJ1-2, with 10 bases lining up with TRBD1. This CDR3 has 13 residues. The germline V gene has CDR1 ENHRY and CDR2 SYGVKD. V was pared by 6 bases and J by 8 bases, with 6 bases of the junction left unmatched. CDR3 bases: TGTGCCATCAGAGGGGGGACAGGGGACGGCTACACCTTC. It yields the protein CAIRGGTGDGYTF.

This clonotype was observed a few times. The J gene is TRBJ1-2, the V gene TRBV14; 12 bases are a match to TRBD1. Germline V gene data show CDR1 as SGHDN and CDR2 as FVKESK. The trim removed 3 bases at V and 4 bases at J, leaving 3 bases unmatched. The CDR3 has 15 amino acids. CDR3 amino acids: CASSQGQGALYGYTF. The CDR3 DNA sequence: TGTGCCAGCAGCCAGGGACAGGGGGCCCTCTATGGCTACACCTTC.

This clonotype was seen a few times. The chain combines TRBV9 with TRBJ2-4, with 8 bases identical to TRBD1. V lost 4 bases and J lost 6; bases outside the gene matches: 6. This CDR3 is built from 14 residues. In germline, CDR1 is SGDLS, CDR2 YYNGEE. CDR3 DNA: TGTGCCAGCAGCTCCGGACAGGGTGCAAACATTCAGTACTTC. Translated, it gives CASSSGQGANIQYF.

In this sample, this clonotype turned up a few times. This chain uses TRBV6-6 with TRBJ1-1, with unresolved D. The CDR3 extends over 12 amino acids. Germline values: CDR1 MNHNY, CDR2 SVGAGI (reference sequence). The V end was cut by 5 bases, the J end by 0 bases, with 4 bases between. The CDR3 nucleotides read TGTGCCAGCAGTATCATGAACACTGAAGCTTTCTTT. Translated, it gives CASSIMNTEAFF.

The V and J genes are TRBV20-1 and TRBJ1-2, with D uncertain. The CDR3 length is 13 residues. The V gene lost 3 bases and the J gene lost 5 bases, with 13 bases spanning the gap. The germline V gene has CDR1 DFQATT and CDR2 SNEGSKA (reference sequence). The CDR3 nucleotides are TGCAGTGCTAGGACTCGGATCGGGTATGGCTACACCTTC. This codes for CSARTRIGYGYTF.

This clonotype was found a few times. The chain employs TRBV2 and TRBJ1-5; TRBD1 agrees at 7 bases. This CDR3 spans 13 amino acids. Germline lookup yields CDR1 SNHLY and CDR2 FYNNEI. V dropped 6 bases and J dropped 3; count of bases not matched to a gene: 2. The CDR3 bases are TGTGCCAGCAGGGGACAGTTCAATCAGCCCCAGCATTTT. Encoded protein: CASRGQFNQPQHF.

This clonotype was counted a few times. The V gene is TRBV6-5, the J gene TRBJ2-7; TRBD2 might be the D (5 bases). The length of the CDR3 is 13 residues. V was cut by 0 bases and J by 4 bases, with 7 bases left in between. CDR1 is MNHEY, CDR2 SVGAGI, per germline. The CDR3: CASSYSRGYEQYF. In DNA, the CDR3 is TGTGCCAGCAGTTACTCCCGGGGATACGAGCAGTACTTC.

In its sample, this clonotype was seen a few times. The CDR3 DNA is TGCAGTGCTAGGGGTCCGAACTACCCTAGCTATGGCTACACCTTC. As protein: CSARGPNYPSYGYTF. The chain employs TRBV20-1 and TRBJ1-2; no firm D call. V was shortened by 3 bases and J by 4 bases, with 18 bases between the two germline ends. The CDR3 sequence is 15 residues long. Germline CDR1 reads DFQATT; CDR2 reads SNEGSKA (reference sequence).

This clonotype was recorded at least ten times. The chain uses TRBV29-1 and TRBJ1-2; D call uncertain. The ends were cut back, 3 bases at V and 2 bases at J, with 13 bases in the middle. The CDR3 has 14 residues. The germline V gene has CDR1 SQVTM and CDR2 ANQGSEA. The CDR3 DNA reads as TGCAGCGTTGATAACGGCGGGGTCAACTATGGCTACACCTTC. Protein product: CSVDNGGVNYGYTF.

Concerning this clonotype: The junction departs from the called germline gene at one end, perhaps through a read error. The chain joins TRBV12-3 or TRBV12-4 to TRBJ2-7, with TRBD2 matching 8 bases. This CDR3 has 17 residues. The CDR3 is CASSLSSLAGARGEQDF. The DNA of the CDR3 is TGTGCCAGCAGTTTAAGTTCTCTAGCGGGCGCTAGAGGCGAGCAGGACTTC.

On this clonotype: A read error may account for a junction end that differs from germline. The V and J genes are TRBV9 and TRBJ2-2, with 7 bases that match TRBD2. Germline CDR1 is SGDLS and CDR2 is YYNGEE. The CDR3 is made up of 15 amino acids. CDR3 sequence reads: CASSERAGETGERFF. CDR3 DNA sequence: TGTGCCAGCAGCGAAAGGGCGGGGGAAACCGGGGAGCGGTTTTTT.

The chain couples TRBV6-5 to TRBJ2-3, with a tentative D call TRBD1 (6 bases). Germline V gene data show CDR1 as MNHEY and CDR2 as SVGAGI. The CDR3 has 17 amino acids. The V and J ends lost 0 bases and 4 bases respectively, with 17 bases between them. CDR3 nucleotide sequence: TGTGCCAGCAGTTACTCGCCATCAGGGGTTGGTGCAGATACGCAGTATTTT. This codes for CASSYSPSGVGADTQYF.

This clonotype occurred a few times. This chain connects TRBV29-1 to TRBJ2-5; D might be TRBD1 (6 bases). This CDR3 contains 15 residues. Trimming took 8 bases from V and 4 from J, leaving 23 bases between them. CDR1 SQVTM and CDR2 ANQGSEA come from the germline V gene. Written as DNA, the CDR3 is TGCAGCCCGAAGGAGTCCAGGGGCCGGCCAGAGACCCAGTACTTC. Encoded protein: CSPKESRGRPETQYF.

This clonotype was recorded once. The chain links TRBV20-1 to TRBJ2-3; unclear D gene. Germline lookup yields CDR1 DFQATT and CDR2 SNEGSKA (reference sequence). The CDR3 sequence is 11 residues long. The V gene lost 0 bases and the J gene lost 5 bases, with 3 bases spanning the gap. CDR3 region: CSAREGDTQYF. DNA for the CDR3: TGCAGTGCTAGAGAGGGAGATACGCAGTATTTT.

The J gene is TRBJ2-2, the V gene TRBV7-9; no firm D call. The CDR3 is made up of 15 amino acids. The ends were cut back, 5 bases at V and 0 bases at J, with 10 bases in the middle. Germline V gives CDR1 SEHNR, CDR2 FQNEAQ (reference sequence). The CDR3: CASSPRSANTGELFF. As DNA, the CDR3 is TGTGCCAGCAGCCCCCGTTCGGCGAACACCGGGGAGCTGTTTTTT.

V usage is TRBV3-1 and J usage is TRBJ2-3; TRBD2 might be the D (6 bases). The ends were cut back, 2 bases at V and 11 bases at J, with 17 bases in the middle. The CDR3 totals 14 residues. CDR1 and CDR2 from the germline V gene are LGHDT and YNNKEL (reference sequence). Written as DNA, the CDR3 is TGTGCCAGCAGCCAAACTCGGGGACTTCGTTTGCAGTATTTT. Translating it yields CASSQTRGLRLQYF.

This clonotype was found a few times. The chain recombines TRBV5-1 with TRBJ2-5; 12 nucleotides line up with TRBD1. The CDR3 loop spans 17 amino acids. Germline CDR1 SGHRS, CDR2 YFSETQ. The trim removed 0 bases at V and 5 bases at J, leaving 8 bases unmatched. The CDR3 loop is CASSLGAGTGGAETQYF. CDR3 nucleotide sequence: TGCGCCAGCAGCTTGGGAGCGGGGACAGGGGGCGCCGAGACCCAGTACTTC.

V gene TRBV29-1 combines with J gene TRBJ2-7, with TRBD1 identical over 10 bases. The CDR3 consists of 13 residues. After removal of 6 bases from V and 5 bases from J, the junction contained 7 bases not matched to a gene. From germline, CDR1 is SQVTM and CDR2 ANQGSEA. The CDR3 DNA is TGCAGCGTGCCGGGACAGGGGTCCCACGAGCAGTACTTC. Translating gives CSVPGQGSHEQYF.

The rearrangement links TRBV11-2 to TRBJ2-5; D call uncertain. The germline V gene encodes CDR1 SGHAT and CDR2 FQNNGV. This CDR3 contains 16 residues. V lost 0 bases to trimming and J lost 3 bases, with 14 bases between them. CDR3 protein: CASSLDFRPLKETQYF. CDR3 nucleotides: TGTGCCAGCAGCTTAGATTTCAGGCCCTTAAAAGAGACCCAGTACTTC.

The chain recombines TRBV28 with TRBJ2-5, with D possibly being TRBD1 (5 bases). Germline V lookup: CDR1 MDHEN, CDR2 SYDVKM. This CDR3 region has 15 residues. V shed 5 bases and J shed 6 bases, with 19 bases lying between them. Here the CDR3 reads CASSLGTGRKKTQYF. In DNA form, the CDR3 reads TGTGCCAGCAGTCTTGGAACAGGAAGGAAAAAGACCCAGTACTTC. The complete variable domain, with remaining parts taken from reference TRBV28 and TRBJ2-5, reads DVKVTQSSRYLVKRTGEKVFLECVQDMDHENMFWYRQDPGLGLRLIYFSYDVKMKEKGDIPEGYSVSREKKERFSLILESASTNQTSMYLCASSLGTGRKKTQYFGPGTRLLVL.

This CDR3 is CASSLGTGSFEQYF. DNA of the CDR3: TGTGCCAGCAGCTTAGGGACAGGCTCCTTTGAGCAGTACTTC. The chain employs TRBV5-6 and TRBJ2-5, with 8 bases matching TRBD1. In germline, CDR1 is SGHDT, CDR2 YYEEEE. J was trimmed by 11 bases and V by 2 bases; bases with no gene match: 11. The CDR3 contains 14 residues.

The chain couples TRBV7-9 to TRBJ2-3; no definite D call. V lost 3 bases and J 4 bases, leaving 5 bases between the germline ends. This CDR3 spans 12 amino acids. Germline lookup yields CDR1 SEHNR and CDR2 FQNEAQ (reference sequence). CDR3 DNA: TGTGCCAGCAGCTTTCCTTCAGATACGCAGTATTTT. As protein: CASSFPSDTQYF. The full variable domain, its missing parts supplied by reference TRBV7-9 and TRBJ2-3, is DTGVSQNPRHKITKRGQNVTFRCDPISEHNRLYWYRQTLGQGPEFLTYFQNEAQLEKSRLLSDRFSAERPKGSFSTLEIQRTEQGDSAMYLCASSFPSDTQYFGPGTRLTVL.

The table lists this clonotype with a few counts. The CDR3 protein is CASRRGQGEQFF. Written as DNA, the CDR3 is TGTGCCAGCAGGAGAGGGCAGGGAGAGCAGTTCTTC. This sequence joins TRBV6-1 and TRBJ2-1, with D perhaps assigned TRBD1 or TRBD2 (5 bases each). The CDR3 totals 12 residues. Germline assignment: CDR1 MNHNS and CDR2 SASEGT. V dropped 6 bases and J dropped 10 bases, with 13 bases sitting between them.